This T cell receptor (beta chain) came from a study of regulatory and conventional T cells in RAG deficiency. Study-wide results and limits: Shannon entropy was markedly lower and Simpson indices higher in RAG-deficient patients than control T-cell subsets. Treg unique TCR beta sequences were approximately 100-fold fewer in Omenn syndrome and CID/AS patients than controls. In Omenn syndrome, Treg and Tconv repertoires overlapped >75%.

This clone was observed a single time. Its antigen remains unknown. Here immunoSEQ multiplex PCR was the method, and the copy in TCRdb shows in-frame clones only, minus some. The sample holds roughly 32,000 clones, approximately 89% seen once. A further study also used this sample, focusing on regulatory T cells. From that report: Primers: 52 TRBV forward and 13 TRBJ reverse. In patients, unique TRB V-J pairs were restricted and V/J usage skewed, especially in Tregs.

Sequenced input: CD8+ T cells sorted from blood. The TCR was taken from a human donor in good health.

CDR3 in DNA: TGTGCCAGCCACTCTGGGGCCAACGTCCTGACTTTC. As protein: CASHSGANVLTF. The chain uses TRBV28 and TRBJ2-6, with unresolved D. Germline CDR1 reads MDHEN; CDR2 reads SYDVKM. V was cut by 8 bases and J by 0 bases, with 2 bases left in between. This CDR3 comprises 12 residues.